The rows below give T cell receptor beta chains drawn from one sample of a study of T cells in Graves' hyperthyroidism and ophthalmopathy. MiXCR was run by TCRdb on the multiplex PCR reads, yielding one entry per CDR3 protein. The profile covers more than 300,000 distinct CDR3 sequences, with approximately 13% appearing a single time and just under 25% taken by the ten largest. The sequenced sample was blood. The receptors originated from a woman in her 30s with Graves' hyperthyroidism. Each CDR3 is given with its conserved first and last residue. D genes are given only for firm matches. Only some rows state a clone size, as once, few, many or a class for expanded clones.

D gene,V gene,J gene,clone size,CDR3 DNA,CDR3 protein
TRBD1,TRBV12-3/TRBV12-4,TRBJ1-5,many,TGTGCCAGCAGTTTATTGACAGGGGATCAGCCCCAGCATTTT,CASSLLTGDQPQHF
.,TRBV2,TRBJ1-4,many,TGTGCCAGCAAGGGAACTCCGGGGGCAACTAATGAAAAACTGTTTTTT,CASKGTPGATNEKLFF
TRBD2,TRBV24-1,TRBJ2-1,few,TGTGCCACCAGTGATTTGAGGGGCGGGAGGCTTGATGAGCAGTTCTTC,CATSDLRGGRLDEQFF
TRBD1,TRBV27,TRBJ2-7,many,TGTGCCAGCAGTGAGACCGGGACAGGGCGATACTACGAGCAGTACTTC,CASSETGTGRYYEQYF
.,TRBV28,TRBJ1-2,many,TGTGCCAGCTCCCTTAAGGCAGGGGTCTATGGCTACACCTTC,CASSLKAGVYGYTF
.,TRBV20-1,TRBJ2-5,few,TGCAGTGCTAGTGAGGGTTTAGAGGAGACCCAGTACTTC,CSASEGLEETQYF
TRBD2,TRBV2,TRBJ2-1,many,TGTGCCAGCAGTGTCCTCCGGACTAGCGGGAGTTCCCATGAGCAGTTCTTC,CASSVLRTSGSSHEQFF
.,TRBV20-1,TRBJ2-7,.,TGCAGTGCTAGGGGGCAGATATCCTACGAGCAGTACTTC,CSARGQISYEQYF
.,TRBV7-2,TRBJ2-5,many,TGTGCCAGCAGCTTAGGAGGGCGATTCGAAGAGACCCAGTACTTC,CASSLGGRFEETQYF
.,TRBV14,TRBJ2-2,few,TGTGCCAGCAGCCACTTGAGGGTCACCGGGGAGCTGTTTTTT,CASSHLRVTGELFF
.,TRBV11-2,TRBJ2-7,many,TGTGCCAGCAGCTTAGATAGAAACGAGCAGTACTTC,CASSLDRNEQYF
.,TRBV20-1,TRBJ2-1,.,TGCAGTGCCCTGGACCCCTTCCACCTTTACAATGAGCAGTTCTTC,CSALDPFHLYNEQFF
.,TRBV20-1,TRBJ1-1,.,TGCAGTGCTAGTTTGGTTCGGGGTGGGGCTGAAGCTTTCTTT,CSASLVRGGAEAFF
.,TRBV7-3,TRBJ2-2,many,TGTGCCAGCAGCTTAACGGCCGGGGCGAACACCGGGGAGCTGTTTTTT,CASSLTAGANTGELFF
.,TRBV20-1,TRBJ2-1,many,TGCAGTGCTAGTCCGCCGGGACTCAGGGGGTATGAGCAGTTCTTC,CSASPPGLRGYEQFF
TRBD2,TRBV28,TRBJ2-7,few,TGTGCCAGCAGTCGCGTAGCGGGCTCTAGCGGGAGGGTTTACGAGCAGTACTTC,CASSRVAGSSGRVYEQYF
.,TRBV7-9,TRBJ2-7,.,TGTGCCAGCAGCCTTTCCTACGAGCACTACTTC,CASSLSYEHYF
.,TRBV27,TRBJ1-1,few,TGTGCCAGCAGTTTATCAATTTTCGGTTACGCTTTCTTT,CASSLSIFGYAFF
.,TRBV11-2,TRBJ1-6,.,TGTGCCAGCGCACAGGGCTCACCCCTCCACTTT,CASAQGSPLHF
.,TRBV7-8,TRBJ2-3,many,TGTGCCAGCAGCTTAGGGGACCGGAGGGGCACAGATACGCAGTATTTT,CASSLGDRRGTDTQYF
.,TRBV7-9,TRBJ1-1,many,TGTGCCAGCAGCCACGAGGGGAGGACTGAAGCTTTCTTT,CASSHEGRTEAFF
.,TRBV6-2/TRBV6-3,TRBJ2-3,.,TGTGCCAGCAGTTACTCGAGGGACAAGCCCTTTTATACAGATACGCAGTATTTT,CASSYSRDKPFYTDTQYF
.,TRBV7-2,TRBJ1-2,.,TGTGCCAGCAGCTTAGCACATGAAGTCTATGGCTACACCTTC,CASSLAHEVYGYTF
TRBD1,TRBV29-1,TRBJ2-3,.,TGCAGCGTTTGCGAGATTATTAAACCGGGACAGGGCTCAGATACGCAGTATTTT,CSVCEIIKPGQGSDTQYF
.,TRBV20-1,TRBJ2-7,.,TGCAGTGCTAGCCCCGGGGCATCCTACGAGCAGTACTTC,CSASPGASYEQYF